This T cell receptor beta chain was sequenced in a study of blood T cell repertoires in COVID-19 (dated by TCRdb to about 2020). Some background on the complete study: Samples covering the acute and convalescent phases of COVID-19 were provided by collaborators in the United States, Italy and Spain. The material from the prospective study consisted of cDNA or gDNA derived from T cells, B-cell-depleted T cells, or PBMCs. The dataset comprised deeply sampled blood TCRbeta repertoires from subjects exposed to, actively infected with, or recovered from COVID-19. The repertoires were released in a freely available public database intended as a resource for research on the immune response to SARS-CoV-2. The samples were drawn from two sources: the first 160 participants of the ongoing ImmuneRACE study, and fewer than 1,500 subjects contributed by 6 global collaborators. Nearly every sample came with metadata listing a de-identified subject ID, COVID-19 status, age in years and sex. Where available, HLA class I and class II types were taken from metadata supplied by the sample provider and were not determined by assay-based typing.

Summary of the overall study and its limitations: Clinical and demographic metadata were provided uncurated, with the amount varying by source and participant.

The immunoSEQ Assay, a bias-controlled multiplex PCR, was used to amplify TCRbeta CDR3 regions from genomic DNA. In the authors' own workflow: The number of nucleated cells in each sample was estimated by amplification of reference gene primers within the assay. To quantify the absolute abundance of each unique TCRbeta CDR3 rearrangement, sequence reads were collapsed and filtered. Productive Simpson clonality was computed per sample as the square root of Simpson's diversity index over productive rearrangements. TCRdb stores this immuneACCESS table with in-frame sequences only. Part of the clones is absent; in the studies checked, under half of the shortfall reflects unresolved V genes, and no reason is known for the rest. The D gene and trimming were derived from the DNA, and the V and J assignments and clone size from that table. Across this sample there are around 260,000 clones, with 80% to 90% seen only once. 4.2% of the sample rests with the top ten.

There are 14 amino acids in the CDR3, from cysteine to phenylalanine inclusive. The sequence is cut down to CDR3 DNA, 42 bases in frame from base 1. Ends trimmed: V by 5 bases, J by 4 bases; bases unmatched to a gene: 7. CDR1 LNHDA and CDR2 SQIVND were looked up in the germline V gene (reference sequence). The collaborating institutions used their own protocols to collect whole blood in K2EDTA tubes. For TCRbeta analysis, collaborators shipped samples in one of three forms: frozen whole blood, isolated PBMCs, or DNA extracted from either of those sample types. As regards this clone: The antigen this receptor binds is unknown. Base qualities are not at hand, and no much larger clone is one base apart.

This TCR was recovered from a man in his sixties with acute or convalescent COVID-19. The V gene is TRBV19 and the J gene is TRBJ1-2; 7 bases in the junction line up with TRBD1. Sequencing was performed on peripheral blood. The CDR3 has the sequence CASSVAGTVYGYTF. At the DNA level, the sequence is TGTGCCAGTAGTGTTGCCGGGACAGTCTATGGCTACACCTTC. Extended through the reference TRBV19 and TRBJ1-2 proteins, this CDR3 yields the full variable domain: DGGITQSPKYLFRKEGQNVTLSCEQNLNHDAMYWYRQDPGQGLRLIYYSQIVNDFQKGDIAEGYSVSREKKESFPLTVTSAQKNPTAFYLCASSVAGTVYGYTFGSGTRLTVV.